These 27 T cell receptor beta chains were all obtained from the same sample, sequenced in a study of type 1 regulatory T cells (dated by TCRdb to about 2021). The sequencer was an Illumina MiSeq. TCRdb ran its own pipeline on the public reads, namely fastp trimming at Q25 and MiXCR clone calling, and kept in-frame beta chains. Identical CDR3 proteins give one entry, which carries the most common genes and DNA. The sample records some 90,000 distinct CDR3 sequences, roughly a third of which are singletons. The ten largest clones represent less than 2.5% of the sample. The material sequenced was CD4+ T cells, either the whole sample or a sorted fraction (not recorded which). The receptors come from a human donor in good health.

V usage is TRBV5-1 and J usage is TRBJ2-3; 13 bases are shared with TRBD2. The germline V gene encodes CDR1 SGHRS and CDR2 YFSETQ. V shed 3 bases, J shed 3 bases, and the junction held 4 bases outside the gene matches. The CDR3 contains 16 residues. The CDR3 protein is CASSYGLAGATDTQYF. The CDR3 nucleotides read TGCGCCAGCAGCTATGGACTAGCGGGAGCAACAGATACGCAGTATTTT.

J is TRBJ2-5 and V is TRBV15, with D hard to call. V lost 5 bases to trimming and J lost 5 bases, with 15 bases between them. The CDR3 is made up of 14 amino acids. The germline V gene encodes CDR1 LNHNV and CDR2 YYDKDF (reference sequence). The CDR3 protein is CATSFSLVWETQYF. CDR3 in DNA: TGTGCCACCAGCTTCTCCCTAGTATGGGAGACCCAGTACTTC.

The chain couples TRBV3-1 to TRBJ1-5; maybe TRBD1 (5 bases). The germline V gene encodes CDR1 LGHDT and CDR2 YNNKEL (reference sequence). CDR3 length: 15 amino acids. V lost 0 bases and J lost 4, with 10 bases in between. CDR3 coding DNA: TGTGCCAGCAGCCAAGATGGGGGGGATAATCAGCCCCAGCATTTT. Residues: CASSQDGGDNQPQHF.

The chain joins TRBV7-2 to TRBJ2-3; D is uncertain. From germline, CDR1 is SGHTA and CDR2 FQGNSA. Trimming removed 5 bases from V and 0 bases from J, with 6 bases in between. The CDR3 contains 13 residues. The CDR3 loop is CASSLESTDTQYF. The DNA for the CDR3 is TGTGCCAGCAGCCTGGAGAGCACAGATACGCAGTATTTT.

The table lists this clonotype with a few counts. The rearrangement uses TRBV7-2 and TRBJ2-1; 12 bases agree with TRBD2. CDR3 length equals 13 residues. CDR1 SGHTA and CDR2 FQGNSA come from the germline V gene. The junction had 6 bases not matched to a gene; V was cut back by 5 bases and J by 13 bases. In DNA, the CDR3 is TGTGCCAGCAGCACCAGGACTAGCGGGGAACAGTTCTTC. Translated: CASSTRTSGEQFF.

In this sample, this clonotype turned up a few times. The chain has TRBV4-1 and TRBJ1-2, with unresolved D. V lost 4 bases to trimming and J lost 8 bases, with 14 bases between them. Germline V lookup: CDR1 MGHRA, CDR2 YSYEKL. The CDR3 has 13 amino acids. CDR3 sequence: CASSLTAEHGYTF. The CDR3 nucleotides are TGCGCCAGCAGCCTCACTGCGGAGCACGGCTACACCTTC.

V gene TRBV3-1 combines with J gene TRBJ2-1; the D is unclear. CDR1 is LGHDT, CDR2 YNNKEL, per germline (reference sequence). V shed 1 base and J shed 1 base, with 8 bases lying between them. The CDR3 has 15 residues. The CDR3: CASSQGRVSYNEQFF. CDR3 nucleotide sequence: TGTGCCAGCAGCCAAGGTCGGGTTTCCTACAATGAGCAGTTCTTC.

This clonotype was observed a handful of times. The rearrangement joins TRBV30 to TRBJ1-3; D is possibly TRBD1 (5 bases). The V gene's germline CDR1 is GTSNPN and CDR2 SVGIG (reference sequence). With 2 bases removed from V and 0 bases from J, the gap between germline ends came to 11 bases. The CDR3 spans 15 residues. CDR3 nucleotides: TGTGCCTGGAGTACCACAGGTTTCTCTGGAAACACCATATATTTT. This sequence encodes CAWSTTGFSGNTIYF.

This clonotype was recorded a few times. The chain uses TRBV20-1 and TRBJ2-5; D is unclear. The CDR3 contains 12 residues. V was trimmed by 6 bases and J by 2 bases, leaving 10 bases between them. CDR1 DFQATT and CDR2 SNEGSKA come from the germline V gene (reference sequence). The CDR3 DNA follows: TGCAGTGCCGTGGGCTTGCAAGAGACCCAGTACTTC. This codes for CSAVGLQETQYF.

The table lists this clonotype with a few counts. The CDR3 DNA reads TGTGCCAGTATCGGGGGAACCTACGAGCAGTACTTC. This encodes CASIGGTYEQYF. The rearrangement uses TRBV28 and TRBJ2-7; D may be TRBD2 (6 bases). V was cut by 9 bases and J by 2 bases, with 11 bases left in between. CDR3 length equals 12 residues. The germline V gene encodes CDR1 MDHEN and CDR2 SYDVKM.

The chain uses TRBV5-1 and TRBJ2-1; 7 bases are shared with TRBD2. Germline V gene sequence: CDR1 SGHRS, CDR2 YFSETQ. CDR3 length equals 16 residues. V gave up 7 bases and J gave up 0 bases; unmatched junction bases: 10. The CDR3 protein is CASGGGTTGSYNEQFF. In DNA, the CDR3 is TGCGCCAGCGGGGGGGGGACCACAGGCTCCTACAATGAGCAGTTCTTC.

This clonotype was detected only a few times. J is TRBJ2-2 and V is TRBV5-1, with D tentatively TRBD1 or TRBD2 (5 bases each). Germline lookup yields CDR1 SGHRS and CDR2 YFSETQ. There are 16 residues in the CDR3. Trimming left V 4 bases short and J 1 base short, with 14 bases between. The CDR3 here is CASSPGAVMNTGELFF. The CDR3 DNA reads as TGCGCCAGCAGCCCCGGGGCCGTCATGAACACCGGGGAGCTGTTTTTT.

There are many counts of this clonotype. The V and J genes are TRBV5-1 and TRBJ1-1; no definite D call. Germline lookup yields CDR1 SGHRS and CDR2 YFSETQ. The germline V and J ends were trimmed by 4 bases and 9 bases, with 16 bases remaining between them. This CDR3 is built from 13 residues. The CDR3 sequence: CASSALSTEKAFF. The DNA of the CDR3 is TGCGCCAGCAGCGCCCTCTCGACCGAAAAAGCTTTCTTT.

This clonotype was detected a few times. This sequence joins TRBV5-1 and TRBJ2-1, with TRBD2 matching over 13 bases. The CDR3 is 15 amino acids. Germline V lookup: CDR1 SGHRS, CDR2 YFSETQ. V lost 4 bases and J lost 9; bases outside the gene matches: 7. In DNA form, the CDR3 reads TGCGCCAGCAGCCCCGGGACTAGCGGGGTGGGTGAGCAGTTCTTC. Amino acid sequence: CASSPGTSGVGEQFF.

At least ten counts were recorded for this clonotype. The rearrangement links TRBV2 to TRBJ1-6; the match to TRBD1 covers 9 bases. Germline CDR1 reads SNHLY; CDR2 reads FYNNEI. The trim removed 6 bases at V and 8 bases at J, leaving 2 bases unmatched. This CDR3 contains 13 residues. CDR3 DNA sequence: TGTGCCAGCAGCGGGGACAGGGATTCACCCCTCCACTTT. It codes for CASSGDRDSPLHF.

J is TRBJ2-7 and V is TRBV9; 8 bases align to TRBD2. In germline, CDR1 is SGDLS, CDR2 YYNGEE. V trimming: 4 bases; J trimming: 0 bases; junction bases outside the gene matches: 9. This CDR3 contains 16 residues. CDR3 protein: CASSPGGAGGSYEQYF. The CDR3 DNA is TGTGCCAGCAGCCCCGGGGGGGCGGGGGGCTCCTACGAGCAGTACTTC. The full variable domain, completed using reference TRBV9 and TRBJ2-7, is DSGVTQTPKHLITATGQRVTLRCSPRSGDLSVYWYQQSLDQGLQFLIQYYNGEERAKGNILERFSAQQFPDLHSELNLSSLELGDSALYFCASSPGGAGGSYEQYFGPGTRLTVT.

There are a few counts of this clonotype. The chain uses TRBV29-1 and TRBJ2-7; 8 bases agree with TRBD2. Losses at the gene ends were 7 bases for V and 7 bases for J; bases not matched to a gene: 12. CDR3 length: 13 residues. The germline gives CDR1 SQVTM, CDR2 ANQGSEA. CDR3 DNA: TGCAGCGCCTCACTAGCGGAACGAAGTGAGCAGTACTTC. The encoded protein is CSASLAERSEQYF.

This clonotype has more than one count but fewer than ten. V and J are TRBV4-3 and TRBJ1-2; 8 bases align to TRBD1. The CDR3 sequence is 14 residues long. Germline V lookup: CDR1 LGHNA, CDR2 YSLEER. V shed 3 bases and J 3 bases; nucleotides not matched to a gene: 3. The CDR3 DNA follows: TGCGCCAGCAGCCAGGAACAGGGGGACTATGGCTACACCTTC. Translated, it gives CASSQEQGDYGYTF.

The chain links TRBV13 to TRBJ2-7; no definite D call. The germline gives CDR1 PRHDT, CDR2 FYEKMQ (reference sequence). CDR3 length: 13 residues. Trimming took 2 bases from V and 1 from J, leaving 6 bases between them. CDR3 loop: CASSLRLSYEQYF. The CDR3 region has the DNA TGTGCCAGCAGCTTACGACTTTCCTACGAGCAGTACTTC.

The chain carries TRBV12-3 or TRBV12-4 and TRBJ2-5, with 7 positions matching TRBD2. This CDR3 has 18 amino acids. J gave up 2 bases and V 7 bases, and 19 bases lay outside the gene matches. The CDR3 DNA reads TGTGCCAGCATAAAGCGACGGGGGGTTTCCACACGACAAGAGACCCAGTACTTC. Translation gives CASIKRRGVSTRQETQYF.

This clonotype has more than one count but fewer than ten. This chain connects TRBV3-1 to TRBJ1-5; 7 nucleotides match TRBD1. CDR3 size: 14 residues. Germline assignment: CDR1 LGHDT and CDR2 YNNKEL (reference sequence). The ends lost 4 bases at V and 6 bases at J; junction bases unmatched: 6. The CDR3 loop is CASSPRQGVQPQHF. CDR3 sequence (DNA): TGTGCCAGCAGCCCCAGACAGGGCGTTCAGCCCCAGCATTTT.

The rearrangement links TRBV20-1 to TRBJ1-1, with D perhaps matching TRBD1 (6 bases). Germline CDR1 is DFQATT and CDR2 is SNEGSKA (reference sequence). V gave up 2 bases and J gave up 1 base, with 14 bases separating them. This CDR3 has 15 amino acids. The CDR3 loop reads CSARKTGARNTEAFF. The CDR3 nucleotides read TGCAGTGCTAGAAAGACAGGAGCGAGGAACACTGAAGCTTTCTTT.

With regard to this clonotype: An end of the junction does not agree with germline; a read error may underlie this. This rearrangement joins TRBV7-3 to TRBJ2-1, with D perhaps assigned TRBD1 or TRBD2 (5 bases each). The length of the CDR3 is 14 residues. CDR1 is SGHTA and CDR2 is FQGTGA in the germline V gene. CDR3 DNA: TGTGCCAGTAGCTTAACCCATGGGGGCAATGAGCAGTTCTTC. Protein sequence: CASSLTHGGNEQFF.

This rearrangement joins TRBV7-2 to TRBJ1-5; D perhaps matches TRBD1 (6 bases). Germline CDR1 and CDR2: SGHTA and FQGNSA. Trimming cost V 1 base and J 7 bases, with 14 bases left between them. The CDR3 totals 15 residues. The CDR3: CASSLGRGDGQPQHF. The CDR3 bases are TGTGCCAGCAGCTTAGGGAGGGGGGACGGCCAGCCCCAGCATTTT.

Of note for this clonotype: Without the conserved terminal phenylalanine or tryptophan, this CDR3 likely stems from a read error. This chain connects TRBV20-1 to TRBJ2-5; a weak D match, TRBD2 (5 bases). This CDR3 has 14 residues. The V gene's germline CDR1 is DFQATT and CDR2 SNEGSKA (reference sequence). V was clipped by 0 bases and J by 2 bases, with 10 bases between them. CDR3 bases: TGCAGTGCTAGAGATACGCAGCGGCAAGAGACCCAGTACTTA. Translated, it gives CSARDTQRQETQYL.

The genes are TRBV19 and TRBJ1-4; no firm D call. Germline assignment: CDR1 LNHDA and CDR2 SQIVND (reference sequence). This CDR3 is 14 amino acids long. V was clipped by 5 bases and J by 5 bases, with 12 bases between them. Written as DNA, the CDR3 is TGTGCCAGTAGTGCCAGGTACGGGAATGAAAAACTGTTTTTT. This gives the protein CASSARYGNEKLFF.

This rearrangement joins TRBV18 to TRBJ1-1; D ambiguous. Per the germline V gene, CDR1 is KGHSH and CDR2 is LQKENI. The CDR3 length is 13 residues. V was clipped by 4 bases and J by 3 bases, with 9 bases between them. CDR3 amino acids: CASSRTVDTEAFF. Here the CDR3 DNA reads TGTGCCAGCTCACGAACAGTCGACACTGAAGCTTTCTTT.